What follows describes a single T cell receptor (beta chain). The repertoire was sequenced with immunoSEQ multiplex PCR; TCRdb's copy has only in-frame clones and lacks some. The sample has fewer than 350,000 clones, about 88% seen once. The data belong to a study of blood T cell repertoires in COVID-19. Individuals drawn from approximately 26 US areas were about 18 to 95 years old. The CDR3 loop spans 14 amino acids. Trimming removed 7 bases from V and 5 bases from J; junction bases left unmatched: 9. Looked up from germline, CDR1 is LNHDA and CDR2 is SQIVND (reference sequence). This chain joins TRBV19 and TRBJ2-5; 8 bases fit TRBD1. Sequencing was carried out using PBMCs or T cells enriched from blood (not recorded which). The receptor's source is a woman aged 60-70 years in a cohort exposed to, infected with or recovered from COVID-19 (not recorded which). This chain's CDR3 is CASKSRGLGETQYF. CDR3 in DNA: TGTGCCAGTAAAAGCAGGGGGCTCGGGGAGACCCAGTACTTC.